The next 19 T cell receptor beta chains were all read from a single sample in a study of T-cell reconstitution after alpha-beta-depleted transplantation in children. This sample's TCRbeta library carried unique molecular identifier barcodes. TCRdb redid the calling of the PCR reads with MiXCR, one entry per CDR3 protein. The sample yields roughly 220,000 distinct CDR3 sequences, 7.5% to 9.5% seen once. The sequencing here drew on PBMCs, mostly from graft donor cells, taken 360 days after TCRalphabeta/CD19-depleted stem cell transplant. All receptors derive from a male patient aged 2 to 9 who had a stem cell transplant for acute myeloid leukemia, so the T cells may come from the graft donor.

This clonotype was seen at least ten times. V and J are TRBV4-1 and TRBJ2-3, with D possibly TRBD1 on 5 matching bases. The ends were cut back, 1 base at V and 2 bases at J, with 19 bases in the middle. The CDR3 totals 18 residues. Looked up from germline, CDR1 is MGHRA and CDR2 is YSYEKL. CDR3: CASSQALRGIGYTDTQYF. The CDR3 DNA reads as TGCGCCAGCAGCCAAGCCCTTAGGGGAATAGGGTACACAGATACGCAGTATTTT.

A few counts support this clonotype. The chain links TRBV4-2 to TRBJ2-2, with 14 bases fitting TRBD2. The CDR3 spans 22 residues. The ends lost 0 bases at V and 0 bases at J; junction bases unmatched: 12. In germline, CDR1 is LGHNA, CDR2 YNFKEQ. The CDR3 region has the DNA TGTGCCAGCAGCCAAGATGTGTCGCCCGGGACTAGCGGGAGCGCGAACACCGGGGAGCTGTTTTTT. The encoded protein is CASSQDVSPGTSGSANTGELFF.

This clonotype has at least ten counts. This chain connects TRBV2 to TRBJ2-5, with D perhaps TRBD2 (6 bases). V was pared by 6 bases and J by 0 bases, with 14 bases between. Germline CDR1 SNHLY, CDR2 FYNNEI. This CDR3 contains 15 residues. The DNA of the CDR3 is TGTGCCAGCAGCCAGGGAGGACACAACCAAGAGACCCAGTACTTC. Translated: CASSQGGHNQETQYF.

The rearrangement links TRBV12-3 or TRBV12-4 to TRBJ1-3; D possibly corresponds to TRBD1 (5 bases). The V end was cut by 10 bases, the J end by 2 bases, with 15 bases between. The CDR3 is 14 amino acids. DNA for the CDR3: TGTGCCACCCTCGGGGGGATCACTGGAAACACCATATATTTT. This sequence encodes CATLGGITGNTIYF.

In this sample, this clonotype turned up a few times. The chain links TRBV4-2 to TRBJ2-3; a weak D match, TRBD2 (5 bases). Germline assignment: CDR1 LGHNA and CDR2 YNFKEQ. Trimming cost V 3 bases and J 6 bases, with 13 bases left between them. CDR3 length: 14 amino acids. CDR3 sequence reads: CASSQKPSSDTQYF. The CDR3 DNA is TGTGCCAGCAGCCAGAAACCTAGCTCTGATACGCAGTATTTT.

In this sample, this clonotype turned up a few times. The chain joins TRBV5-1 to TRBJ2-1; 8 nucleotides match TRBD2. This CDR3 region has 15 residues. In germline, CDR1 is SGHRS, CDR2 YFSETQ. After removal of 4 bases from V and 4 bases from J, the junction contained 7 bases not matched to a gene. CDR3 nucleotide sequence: TGCGCCAGCAGCCTGACTAGCGCGGAATACAATGAGCAGTTCTTC. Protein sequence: CASSLTSAEYNEQFF. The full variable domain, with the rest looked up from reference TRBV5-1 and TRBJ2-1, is KAGVTQTPRYLIKTRGQQVTLSCSPISGHRSVSWYQQTPGQGLQFLFEYFSETQRNKGNFPGRFSGRQFSNSRSEMNVSTLELGDSALYLCASSLTSAEYNEQFFGPGTRLTVL.

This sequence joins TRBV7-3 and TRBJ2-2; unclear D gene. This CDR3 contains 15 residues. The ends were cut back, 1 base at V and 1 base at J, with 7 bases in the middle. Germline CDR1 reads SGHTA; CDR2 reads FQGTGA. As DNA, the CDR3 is TGTGCCAGCAGCTTAAAAGGCGGGAACACCGGGGAGCTGTTTTTT. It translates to CASSLKGGNTGELFF.

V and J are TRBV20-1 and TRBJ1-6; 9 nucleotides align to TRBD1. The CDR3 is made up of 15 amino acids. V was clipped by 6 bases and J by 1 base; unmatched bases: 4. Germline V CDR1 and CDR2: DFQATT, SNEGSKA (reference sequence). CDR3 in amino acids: CSAPGQGSYNSPLHF. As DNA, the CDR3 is TGCAGTGCGCCGGGACAGGGATCCTATAATTCACCCCTCCACTTT.

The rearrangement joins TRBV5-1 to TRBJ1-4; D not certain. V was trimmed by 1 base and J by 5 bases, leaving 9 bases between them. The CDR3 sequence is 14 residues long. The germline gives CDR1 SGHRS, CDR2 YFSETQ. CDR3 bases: TGCGCCAGCAGCTTGAATCCGGGGAATGAAAAACTGTTTTTT. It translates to CASSLNPGNEKLFF.

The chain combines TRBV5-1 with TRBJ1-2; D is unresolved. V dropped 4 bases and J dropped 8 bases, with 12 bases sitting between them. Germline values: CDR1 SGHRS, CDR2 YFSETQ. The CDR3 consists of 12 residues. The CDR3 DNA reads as TGCGCCAGCAGCGGCCAGGCTTTCGGCTACACCTTC. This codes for CASSGQAFGYTF.

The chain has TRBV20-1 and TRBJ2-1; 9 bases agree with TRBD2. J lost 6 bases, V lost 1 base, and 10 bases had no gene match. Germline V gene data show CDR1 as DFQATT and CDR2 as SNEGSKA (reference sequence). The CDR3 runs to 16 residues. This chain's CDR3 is CSARVLPSGAGNEQFF. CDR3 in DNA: TGCAGTGCTAGAGTACTACCTAGCGGGGCTGGCAATGAGCAGTTCTTC.

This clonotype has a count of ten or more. CDR3 sequence: CASSLGGTGSYEQYV. The CDR3 DNA follows: TGCGCCAGCAGCTTGGGAGGGACAGGGTCCTACGAGCAGTACGTC. The genes are TRBV5-1 and TRBJ2-7; 9 nucleotides agree with TRBD1. The trim removed 0 bases at V and 1 base at J, leaving 2 bases unmatched. Germline CDR1 SGHRS, CDR2 YFSETQ. This CDR3 is 15 amino acids long.

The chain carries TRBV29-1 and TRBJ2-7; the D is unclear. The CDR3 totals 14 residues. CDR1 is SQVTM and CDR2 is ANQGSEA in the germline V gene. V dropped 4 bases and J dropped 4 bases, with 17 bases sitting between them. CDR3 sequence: CSVVMSKAPYEQYF. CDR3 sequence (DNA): TGCAGCGTTGTCATGTCAAAGGCCCCTTACGAGCAGTACTTC.

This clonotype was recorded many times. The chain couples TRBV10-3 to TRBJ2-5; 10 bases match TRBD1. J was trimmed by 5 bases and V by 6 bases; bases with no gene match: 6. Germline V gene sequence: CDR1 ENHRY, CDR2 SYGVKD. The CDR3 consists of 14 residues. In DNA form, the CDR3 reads TGTGCCATCAGGAGTCGGGACAGGGGCGAGACCCAGTACTTC. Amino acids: CAIRSRDRGETQYF.

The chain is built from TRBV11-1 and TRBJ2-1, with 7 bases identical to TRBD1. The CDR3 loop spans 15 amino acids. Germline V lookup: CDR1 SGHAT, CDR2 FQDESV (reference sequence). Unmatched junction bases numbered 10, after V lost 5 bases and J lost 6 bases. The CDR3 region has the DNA TGTGCCAGCAGCCCTAACAGGGGTGGGCCCAATGAGCAGTTCTTC. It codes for CASSPNRGGPNEQFF.

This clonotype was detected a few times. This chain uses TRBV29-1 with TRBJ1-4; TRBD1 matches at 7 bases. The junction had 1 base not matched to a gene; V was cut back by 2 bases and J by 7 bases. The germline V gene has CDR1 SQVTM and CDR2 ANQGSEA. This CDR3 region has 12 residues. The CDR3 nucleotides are TGCAGCGTTGAAACAGGGGTTGAAAAACTGTTTTTT. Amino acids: CSVETGVEKLFF.

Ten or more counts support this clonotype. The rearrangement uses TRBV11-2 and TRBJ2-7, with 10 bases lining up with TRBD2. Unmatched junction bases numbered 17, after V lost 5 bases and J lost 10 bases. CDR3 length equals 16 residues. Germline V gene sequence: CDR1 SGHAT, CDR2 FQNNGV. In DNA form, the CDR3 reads TGTGCCAGCAGCAATCCAGCTAGCGGGGGAACCCTAACCCAGTACTTC. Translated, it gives CASSNPASGGTLTQYF.

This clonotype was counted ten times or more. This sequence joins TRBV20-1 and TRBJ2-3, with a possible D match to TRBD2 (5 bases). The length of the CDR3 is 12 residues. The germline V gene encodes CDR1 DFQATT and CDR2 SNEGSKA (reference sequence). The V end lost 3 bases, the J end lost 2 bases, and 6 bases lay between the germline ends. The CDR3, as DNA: TGCAGTGCTAGCGGGGACACAGATACGCAGTATTTT. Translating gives CSASGDTDTQYF.

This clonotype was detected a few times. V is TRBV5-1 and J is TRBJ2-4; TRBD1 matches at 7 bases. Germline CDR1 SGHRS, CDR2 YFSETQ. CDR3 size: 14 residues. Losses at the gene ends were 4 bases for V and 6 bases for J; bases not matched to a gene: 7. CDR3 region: CASSPVQGRNIQYF. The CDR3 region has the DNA TGCGCCAGCAGCCCGGTACAGGGGCGAAACATTCAGTACTTC.